This T cell receptor (beta chain) was identified during a study of vaccination and CD4 T cells after COVID-19. Regarding the study as a whole: Among reactive clones from convalescent patients, a median approximately 86% appeared only post-vaccination.

This clonotype was counted a few times. The target antigen is unknown. Treatment defined: 10-day PBMC culture with coronavirus spike peptide pools or control peptides (ViraFEST assay). Once peptide pools had expanded antigen-specific T cells, ViraFEST sequenced TCRs. At both days 3 and 7, half the medium was replaced with fresh IL-2 medium. The V gene end was trimmed by 5 bases and the J gene end by 5 bases; junction bases not matched to a gene: 12. The CDR3 contains 15 residues. Germline lookup yields CDR1 MNHNS and CDR2 SASEGT. At the Johns Hopkins FTIC core, DNA taken from cultured CD4+ T cells was sequenced by way of the Oncomine TCR Beta short-read assay. It was cultured CD4+ T cells from which genomic DNA was extracted. Via MiXCR, TCRdb re-called the PCR reads, giving one row per CDR3 protein. This table holds 7,500 or so distinct CDR3 sequences, approximately 20% found once.

The origin of this receptor is a human donor who had recovered from COVID-19. The sample consisted of CD4+ T cells from blood, cultured in vitro, taken after SARS-CoV-2 vaccination. The V gene is TRBV6-1, the J gene TRBJ2-7, with TRBD1 identical over 7 bases. The CDR3 nucleotides read TGTGCCAGCAGTACGGACAGGTTTTTCGTCGACGAGCAGTACTTC. This codes for CASSTDRFFVDEQYF.